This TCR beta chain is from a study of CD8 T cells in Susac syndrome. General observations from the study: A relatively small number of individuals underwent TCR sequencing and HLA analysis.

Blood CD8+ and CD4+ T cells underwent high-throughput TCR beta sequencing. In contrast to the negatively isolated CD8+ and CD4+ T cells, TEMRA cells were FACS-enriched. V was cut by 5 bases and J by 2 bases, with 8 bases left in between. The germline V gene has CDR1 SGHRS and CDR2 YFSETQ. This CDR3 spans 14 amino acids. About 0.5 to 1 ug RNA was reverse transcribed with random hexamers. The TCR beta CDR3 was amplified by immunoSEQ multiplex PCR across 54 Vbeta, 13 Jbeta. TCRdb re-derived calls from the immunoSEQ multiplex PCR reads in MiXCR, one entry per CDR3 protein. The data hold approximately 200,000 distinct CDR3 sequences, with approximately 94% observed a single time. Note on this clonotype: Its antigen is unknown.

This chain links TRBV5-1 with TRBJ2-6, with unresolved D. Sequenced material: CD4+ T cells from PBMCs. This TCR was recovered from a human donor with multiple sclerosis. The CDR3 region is CASRPTAGANVLTF. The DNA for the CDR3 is TGCGCCAGCAGACCTACAGCTGGGGCCAACGTCCTGACTTTC.